Here is one T cell receptor (beta chain) with its context. Its antigen specificity is not known. No base quality values were provided; no much bigger clone lies one nucleotide off. The library was built by means of the immunoSEQ multiplex PCR assay. To provide template for TCR sequencing, every sample had RNA extracted and reverse transcribed into cDNA. SuperScript III was used to make first-strand cDNA, primed with a 2:1 mix of oligo-dT and random hexamers. A synthetic immune receptor repertoire was used to assess amplification bias, and residual bias was removed computationally. The authors' pipeline ran thus. Raw reads were preprocessed to remove errors, and CDR3 was defined by IMGT conventions from the conserved cysteine to phenylalanine. Clonality was computed as 1 minus the Shannon entropy, with the entropy normalized by log2 of the number of productive unique TCRs. Whether each scalp clone was CD4 or CD8 was inferred by checking scalp TCRbeta sequences against the CD4 and CD8 repertoires from sorted blood. The table was pulled from immuneACCESS by TCRdb, which kept in-frame rearrangements only. Such tables lose some clones; where checked, under half of the loss comes from unresolved V genes, and the rest has no known cause. V and J calls and clone size are those listed in that table; D and trimming were worked out from the DNA. Recorded for this sample are about 190,000 clones; 60% of them occurred a single time. The ten largest clones add up to 1% of the sample.

The data derive from a study of CD8+ T cells in alopecia areata (dated by TCRdb to 2017 to 2018). As for the study more broadly: The treated patients took part in an open-label pilot trial in which moderate-to-severe alopecia areata was treated with oral tofacitinib at 5 to 10 mg twice daily. Tofacitinib was administered for 6 to 18 months, and 6 months of follow-up off drug were then conducted to assess delayed response and recurrence. On the human side, TCRbeta sequencing was run on scalp tissue and on sorted CD4+ and CD8+ peripheral blood T cells from healthy controls and from alopecia areata patients with either patchy or totalis/universalis disease. The SALT score, which quantifies the percentage of affected scalp surface area, was used to measure disease severity in treated patients. RNA came from the PAXgene miRNA kit for fixed scalp, the miRNeasy kit for PBMCs, and the RNeasy kit for mouse skin. Scalp clonality was compared among normal scalp (n=4), patchy alopecia areata scalp (n=8), and alopecia totalis/universalis scalp (n=8). TCRbeta CDR3 regions were amplified by immunoSEQ multiplex PCR with 35 Vbeta forward and 13 Jbeta reverse primers. To study T cell clonal expansion in alopecia areata, the researchers applied high-throughput TCRbeta sequencing to both the C3H/HeJ mouse model and human patients. Tofacitinib-treated patients had biopsies at baseline and at 4 and 24 weeks of treatment, with a later scalp biopsy in several patients. Findings and caveats that apply to the study as a whole: Higher clonality and more expanded CD8+ clones were observed in lesional scalp than in normal scalp, particularly in alopecia totalis/universalis, a finding suggestive of antigenic drive. The treated cohort was small, with a single nonresponder, so links between baseline CD8+ expansion and response need larger studies. Shared TCR sequences between patients were less evident than in mice, which may be partly attributable to HLA diversity in the patient population. Unlike mouse skin, where gammadelta T cells dominate, normal human skin contains resident alphabeta T cells that get sequenced too, which complicates analysis of the scalp TCR repertoire. During tofacitinib treatment, many expanded lesional clones remained in scalp and blood, and this persistence may partly explain relapse after treatment is stopped. Tofacitinib significantly lowered scalp clonality and the number of expanded CD8+ clones among the top 100 scalp clones.

As encoded in the germline V gene (reference sequence), CDR1 is GTSNPN while CDR2 is SVGIG. The CDR3 spans 16 residues, from the cysteine through the phenylalanine. Just CDR3 DNA is preserved here, 48 bases in frame from base 1. Relative to germline, V is missing 5 bases and J is missing 4 bases, with 11 bases of the junction outside any gene match. The time point label corresponds to: 24 weeks on oral tofacitinib. Explained via the paper, the treatment or condition label denotes: oral pan-JAK inhibitor, 5-10 mg twice daily. Lesional scalp punch biopsies and peripheral blood were obtained from alopecia areata patients. After PBMCs were isolated by density centrifugation and stained for CD3, CD4 and CD8, a FACSAria was used to sort CD4+ and CD8+ T cells.

This receptor was identified in a human donor with alopecia areata. In this chain, TRBV30 is recombined with TRBJ2-3, with 11 middle bases fitting TRBD1. The sequenced sample was CD4+ T cells sorted from blood, obtained at week 24, from a patient treated with tofacitinib. The bases are TGTGCCTGGGAGACCGGGACAGGGGGTAGGTCAGATACGCAGTATTTT. This translates into CAWETGTGGRSDTQYF.